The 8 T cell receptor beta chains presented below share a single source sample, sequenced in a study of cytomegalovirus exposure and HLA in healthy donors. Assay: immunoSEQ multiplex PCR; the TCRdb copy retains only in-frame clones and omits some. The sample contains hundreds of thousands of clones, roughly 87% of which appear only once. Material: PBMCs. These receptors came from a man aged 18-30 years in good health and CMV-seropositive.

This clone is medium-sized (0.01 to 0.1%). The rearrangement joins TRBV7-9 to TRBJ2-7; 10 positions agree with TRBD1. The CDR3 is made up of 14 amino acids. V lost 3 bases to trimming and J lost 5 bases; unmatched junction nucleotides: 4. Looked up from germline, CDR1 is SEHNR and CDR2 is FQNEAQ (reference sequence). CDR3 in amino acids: CASSFTGTGDEQYF. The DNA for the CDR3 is TGTGCCAGCAGCTTTACCGGGACAGGGGACGAGCAGTACTTC.

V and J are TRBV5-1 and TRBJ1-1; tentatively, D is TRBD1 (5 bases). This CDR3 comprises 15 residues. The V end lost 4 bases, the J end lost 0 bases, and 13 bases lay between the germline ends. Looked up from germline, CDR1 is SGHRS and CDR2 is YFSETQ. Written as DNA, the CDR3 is TGCGCCAGCAGCATAGACAGATACATGAACACTGAAGCTTTCTTT. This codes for CASSIDRYMNTEAFF.

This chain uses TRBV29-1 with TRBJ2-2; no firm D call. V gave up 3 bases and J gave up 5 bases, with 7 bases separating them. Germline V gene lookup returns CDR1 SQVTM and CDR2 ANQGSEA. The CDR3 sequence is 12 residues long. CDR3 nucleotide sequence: TGCAGCGTTGATGAGGATACCGGGGAGCTGTTTTTT. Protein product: CSVDEDTGELFF.

CDR3 DNA sequence: TGTGCCAGCAGCGCGGTAGGTCTGGTGGGCGAGACCCAGTACTTC. This encodes CASSAVGLVGETQYF. V gene TRBV9 combines with J gene TRBJ2-5; D gene uncertain. The germline gives CDR1 SGDLS, CDR2 YYNGEE. Trimming took 3 bases from V and 5 from J, leaving 17 bases between them. This CDR3 spans 15 amino acids.

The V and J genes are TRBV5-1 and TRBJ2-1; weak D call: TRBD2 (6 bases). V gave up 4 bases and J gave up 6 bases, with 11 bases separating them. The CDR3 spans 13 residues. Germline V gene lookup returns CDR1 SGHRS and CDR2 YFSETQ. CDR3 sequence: CASSPTSRNEQFF. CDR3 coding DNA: TGCGCCAGCAGCCCGACTAGTCGCAATGAGCAGTTCTTC.

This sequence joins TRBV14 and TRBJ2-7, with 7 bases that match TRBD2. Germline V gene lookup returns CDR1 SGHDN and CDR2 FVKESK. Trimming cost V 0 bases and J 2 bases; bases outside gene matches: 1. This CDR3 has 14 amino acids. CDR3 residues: CASSQDRGAYEQYF. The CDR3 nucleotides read TGTGCCAGCAGCCAAGACCGGGGGGCCTACGAGCAGTACTTC. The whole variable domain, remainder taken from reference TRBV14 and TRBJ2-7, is EAGVTQFPSHSVIEKGQTVTLRCDPISGHDNLYWYRRVMGKEIKFLLHFVKESKQDESGMPNNRFLAERTGGTYSTLKVQPAELEDSGVYFCASSQDRGAYEQYFGPGTRLTVT.

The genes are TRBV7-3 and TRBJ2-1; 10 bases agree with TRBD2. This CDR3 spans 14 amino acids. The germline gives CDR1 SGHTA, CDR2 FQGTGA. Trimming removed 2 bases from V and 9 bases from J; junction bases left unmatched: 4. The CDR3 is CASSLGPSGSEQFF. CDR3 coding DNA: TGTGCCAGCAGCTTAGGTCCTAGCGGGAGTGAGCAGTTCTTC.

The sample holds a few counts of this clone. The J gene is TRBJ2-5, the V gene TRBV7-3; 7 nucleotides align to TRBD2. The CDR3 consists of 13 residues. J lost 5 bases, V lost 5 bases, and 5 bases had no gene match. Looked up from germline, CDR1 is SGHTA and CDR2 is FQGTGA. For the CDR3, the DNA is TGTGCCAGCAGCAAGGGTAGCGGGGAGACCCAGTACTTC. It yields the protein CASSKGSGETQYF.